This TCR beta chain originates from a study of blood T cell repertoires in COVID-19 (dated by TCRdb to the early 2020s). Concerning the study at large: Collaborator samples came from the United States, Italy and Spain and covered acute and convalescent phases of COVID-19. Subjects who had been exposed to COVID-19, were actively infected with it, or had recovered from it provided the deeply sampled blood TCRbeta repertoires that made up the dataset. The prospective study material was composed of cDNA or gDNA derived from T cells, B-cell-depleted T cells, or PBMCs. HLA class I and class II types, where available, came from metadata supplied by the sample provider rather than from assay-based typing. Samples were obtained from the ongoing ImmuneRACE study (first 160 participants) and from roughly 1,300 subjects provided by 6 global collaborators. Sample metadata almost always included a de-identified subject ID, COVID-19 status, age in years and sex. The repertoires were made available in a free public database intended to serve as a resource for research on the immune response to SARS-CoV-2.

Another Seattle source contributed samples from volunteer blood donors who had recovered from COVID-19. Each collaborating institution followed its own protocols to collect whole blood in K2EDTA tubes. For TCRbeta analysis, collaborators shipped samples as frozen whole blood, isolated PBMCs, or DNA extracted from either of those sample types. As for this clone: The antigen it binds to is not known. There are no base qualities to consult, and no much larger clone falls within one base.

Between the V and J ends, shortened by 5 bases and 4 bases respectively, the junction contains 18 bases. The germline V gene encodes CDR1 SGHTA and CDR2 FQGNSA. From cysteine to phenylalanine, the CDR3 is 16 amino acids long. Here the CDR3 DNA is all that survives: 48 bases in frame from base 1. TCRbeta CDR3 regions were amplified from genomic DNA by means of the immunoSEQ Assay, a bias-controlled multiplex PCR. Concerning the study's data processing: Nucleated cell counts per sample were estimated from amplification of reference gene primers within the assay. To quantify the absolute abundance of each unique TCRbeta CDR3 rearrangement, sequence reads were collapsed and filtered. Productive Simpson clonality was computed per sample as the square root of Simpson's diversity index over productive rearrangements. Drawn from immuneACCESS, this table holds only the in-frame rearrangements with V and J called that TCRdb kept. Clones are partly lost; checked studies trace under half to an unresolved V gene and leave the rest unexplained. V and J calls plus clone size are reproduced from that table; the DNA served to infer D and trimming. A total of hundreds of thousands of clones appear in this sample, about 89% of them only once. Less than 1.6% of the sample is taken by the ten largest.

General findings and caveats noted by the study authors: How much clinical and demographic metadata was included differed by source and by participant, and the metadata was provided uncurated.

The chain joins TRBV7-2 to TRBJ2-1; a tentative D call is TRBD2 (5 bases match). Source material: peripheral blood. The TCR originated in a middle-aged woman who had recovered from COVID-19. The CDR3 sequence is CASSARSGFAYNEQFF. The sequenced DNA is TGTGCCAGCAGCGCGAGAAGCGGTTTCGCTTACAATGAGCAGTTCTTC.